The 4 T cell receptor beta chains below all came from one sample that was sequenced in a study of blood T cell repertoires in COVID-19. Data came from immunoSEQ multiplex PCR; TCRdb stores just in-frame clones and leaves some out. Seen here are 200,000 to 250,000 clones, about 90% observed once, and the top ten hold about 3%. Sequencing was done on a sample of peripheral blood. These receptor sequences come from a woman aged 30 to 39 who had recovered from COVID-19.

A note on this clone: The same CDR3 is also encoded by other DNA sequences in this sample. This chain connects TRBV11-2 to TRBJ1-2; D not certain. This CDR3 contains 12 residues. V was pared by 5 bases and J by 4 bases, with 8 bases between. Germline-derived CDR1 and CDR2 are SGHAT and FQNNGV. CDR3: CASSTRSYGYTF. The CDR3 nucleotides are TGTGCCAGCAGCACTCGGAGCTATGGCTACACCTTC. Looking up the rest from reference TRBV11-2 and TRBJ1-2 gives the full variable domain: EAGVAQSPRYKIIEKRQSVAFWCNPISGHATLYWYQQILGQGPKLLIQFQNNGVVDDSQLPKDRFSAERLKGVDSTLKIQPAKLEDSAVYLCASSTRSYGYTFGSGTRLTVV.

V gene TRBV29-1 combines with J gene TRBJ2-1; TRBD2 aligns across 10 bases. Per germline, CDR1 SQVTM and CDR2 ANQGSEA. V was clipped by 8 bases and J by 7 bases; unmatched bases: 11. CDR3 length: 14 amino acids. This chain's CDR3 is CSFLSGGGINEQFF. The CDR3 DNA sequence: TGCAGCTTTCTAAGCGGGGGGGGTATTAATGAGCAGTTCTTC.

The chain has TRBV2 and TRBJ1-4; the D is unclear. V lost 6 bases to trimming and J lost 2 bases, with 10 bases between them. The length of the CDR3 is 14 residues. The germline gives CDR1 SNHLY, CDR2 FYNNEI. This CDR3 is CASRRQDTNEKLFF. DNA for the CDR3: TGTGCCAGCAGAAGACAAGATACTAATGAAAAACTGTTTTTT.

The chain carries TRBV13 and TRBJ2-3; D gene unclear. Trimming took 6 bases from V and 1 from J, leaving 8 bases between them. CDR3 length: 13 amino acids. In germline, CDR1 is PRHDT, CDR2 FYEKMQ (reference sequence). In DNA form, the CDR3 reads TGTGCCAGCAGGTTTACGGGCACAGATACGCAGTATTTT. It specifies CASRFTGTDTQYF.